The clone carrying this T cell receptor (beta chain) was counted ten times or more. The record originates from a study of T cells in Graves' hyperthyroidism and ophthalmopathy. RNA transcripts gave rise to amplified TCR beta CDR3 regions. An initial round of RT-PCR targeting the TCR CDR3 relied on the HTBI primer set. MiXCR, run by TCRdb on the multiplex PCR reads, gives a single entry per CDR3 protein. The sample shows 250,000 to 300,000 distinct CDR3 sequences, roughly 15% of them seen only once. This CDR3 comprises 14 residues. V was shortened by 3 bases and J by 7 bases, with 10 bases between the two germline ends. Germline CDR1 reads MGHDK; CDR2 reads SYGVNS. Subjects aged 18 to 65 presented with newly diagnosed hyperthyroidism of less than 2 months' duration.

This chain connects TRBV25-1 to TRBJ1-6; D remains ambiguous. This clonotype originated in a woman aged 40 to 50 with Graves' hyperthyroidism that later progressed to Graves' ophthalmopathy. Sequenced input: blood. The CDR3 bases are TGTGCCAGCAGTGACCCACGGCTAAATTCACCCCTCCACTTT. Translating it yields CASSDPRLNSPLHF.